Presented here are 27 T cell receptor beta chains from one specimen sequenced in a study of T cell repertoires in cytomegalovirus infection. Each CDR3 protein is one row after TCRdb ran MiXCR on the reads. The data hold around 450,000 distinct CDR3 sequences, with roughly 31% observed a single time. Sequences were obtained from PBMCs. Receptor source: a human donor in good health (CMV status not recorded). Some clones in this sample may be carry-over from other donors' samples.

With regard to this clonotype: The germline gene is not matched at one end of the junction; a read error may be the cause. The chain combines TRBV19 with TRBJ1-5; TRBD1 agrees at 8 bases. Germline loops: CDR1 LNHDA, CDR2 SQIVND (reference sequence). The CDR3 is 16 amino acids. The chain's CDR3 is CSSSTPPGGNNQPQHF. CDR3 nucleotide sequence: TGTTCCAGTAGTACCCCCCCAGGGGGCAACAATCAGCCCCAGCATTTT.

This rearrangement joins TRBV9 to TRBJ2-2; perhaps D is TRBD1 or TRBD2 (5 bases each). The V end was cut by 1 base, the J end by 6 bases, with 7 bases between. The germline V gene has CDR1 SGDLS and CDR2 YYNGEE. This CDR3 has 13 amino acids. The CDR3 region has the DNA TGTGCCAGCAGCGTATCGGGGCCCGGGGAGCTGTTTTTT. Its translation is CASSVSGPGELFF.

This clonotype was counted many times. The DNA of the CDR3 is TGTGCCAGCAGCTCCAGAATAACAGGTCGCCAAGAGACCCAGTACTTC. This codes for CASSSRITGRQETQYF. The chain is built from TRBV7-8 and TRBJ2-5; TRBD1 is a possible D gene (5 bases). The CDR3 sequence is 16 residues long. Germline V gene lookup returns CDR1 SGHVS and CDR2 FQNEAQ. With 4 bases removed from V and 1 base from J, the gap between germline ends came to 16 bases.

The CDR3 sequence: CATSDFPRAARHEQFF. The CDR3 nucleotides are TGTGCCACCAGTGATTTTCCAAGGGCTGCCCGACATGAGCAGTTCTTC. V gene TRBV24-1 combines with J gene TRBJ2-1; D is ambiguous. In germline, CDR1 is KGHDR, CDR2 SFDVKD. This CDR3 is built from 16 residues. V lost 1 base and J lost 8, with 17 bases in between.

The CDR3 coding sequence is TGTGCCAGCAGCCCTAGCGGGGTTTACACCGGGGAGCTGTTTTTT. As protein: CASSPSGVYTGELFF. This chain connects TRBV7-6 to TRBJ2-2; 9 bases fit TRBD2. Germline trimming cut 5 bases from V and 3 bases from J; bases unmatched to any gene: 4. The CDR3 covers 15 residues. Germline CDR1 and CDR2: SGHVS and FNYEAQ. The variable domain in full, completed from reference TRBV7-6 and TRBJ2-2, reads GAGVSQSPRYKVTKRGQDVALRCDPISGHVSLYWYRQALGQGPEFLTYFNYEAQQDKSGLPNDRFSAERPEGSISTLTIQRTEQRDSAMYRCASSPSGVYTGELFFGEGSRLTVL.

Worth noting for this clonotype: One end of the junction is discordant with germline, which a read error may explain. This chain uses TRBV6-5 with TRBJ1-2; D remains unclear. Germline V gene data show CDR1 as MNHEY and CDR2 as SVGAGI. CDR3 length: 14 amino acids. In nucleotides, the CDR3 is TGTGCCCGCAGTTACTCAGACACCGCATATGGCTACACCTTC. Translating gives CARSYSDTAYGYTF.

In this sample, this clonotype turned up a few times. The gene calls are TRBV6-5 and TRBJ1-6; maybe TRBD1 (5 bases). Trimming left V 2 bases short and J 5 bases short, with 10 bases between. The CDR3 is 15 amino acids. Looked up from germline, CDR1 is MNHEY and CDR2 is SVGAGI. CDR3 DNA: TGTGCCAGCAGTTACGGGCAGGGCGATAATTCACCCCTCCACTTT. This sequence encodes CASSYGQGDNSPLHF.

There are a few counts of this clonotype. The chain recombines TRBV12-3 or TRBV12-4 with TRBJ2-7, with D maybe TRBD1 (6 bases). Trimming removed 2 bases at V and 3 bases at J, with 8 bases between. This CDR3 spans 13 amino acids. The CDR3 bases are TGTGCCAGCAGTTTACAACAGGGCTACGAGCAGTACTTC. Its translation is CASSLQQGYEQYF.

The J gene is TRBJ2-1, the V gene TRBV2, with 9 positions matching TRBD1. V dropped 4 bases and J dropped 4; count of bases not matched to a gene: 5. There are 15 residues in the CDR3. The V gene's germline CDR1 is SNHLY and CDR2 FYNNEI. CDR3 in amino acids: CASSATGTGYNEQFF. The CDR3 coding sequence is TGTGCCAGCAGTGCCACCGGGACAGGGTACAATGAGCAGTTCTTC.

Only a few counts were recorded for this clonotype. The chain carries TRBV6-5 and TRBJ2-7; 12 bases fit TRBD2. The V segment lost 6 bases and the J segment 6 bases; nucleotides outside the gene matches: 9. The CDR3 sequence is 15 residues long. CDR1 MNHEY and CDR2 SVGAGI come from the germline V gene. This CDR3 is CASSQLAGGRGEQYF. The CDR3 nucleotides read TGTGCCAGCAGCCAGCTAGCGGGGGGGCGTGGCGAGCAGTACTTC.

The chain links TRBV6-2 or TRBV6-3 to TRBJ1-4, with 9 bases fitting TRBD1. Germline lookup yields CDR1 MNHEY and CDR2 SVGEGT. The CDR3 totals 16 residues. Trimming cost V 2 bases and J 5 bases; bases outside gene matches: 6. The CDR3 here is CASSYPGTGRNEKLFF. The CDR3 nucleotides are TGTGCCAGCAGTTACCCGGGGACAGGGAGGAATGAAAAACTGTTTTTT.

This clonotype has at least ten counts. The V call is TRBV7-9, the J call TRBJ1-2, with D unclear. Germline assignment: CDR1 SEHNR and CDR2 FQNEAQ (reference sequence). Trimming cost V 6 bases and J 4 bases, with 12 bases left between them. This CDR3 has 13 residues. CDR3 sequence reads: CASSLTPTYGYTF. DNA for the CDR3: TGTGCCAGCAGTTTAACACCGACCTATGGCTACACCTTC.

This chain uses TRBV24-1 with TRBJ2-1; D is perhaps TRBD1 (5 bases). This CDR3 region has 14 residues. Looked up from germline, CDR1 is KGHDR and CDR2 is SFDVKD. The V end was cut by 3 bases, the J end by 8 bases, with 13 bases between. CDR3 in DNA: TGTGCCACCAGTGATGTGGGGCGATATGATGAGCAGTTCTTC. Protein sequence: CATSDVGRYDEQFF.

This clonotype was picked up many times. CDR3 amino acids: CASSFFSGETEAFF. CDR3 coding DNA: TGTGCCAGCAGCTTCTTTTCAGGGGAGACCGAAGCTTTCTTT. The V gene is TRBV7-2, the J gene TRBJ1-1; the D gene is possibly TRBD1 (6 bases). V gave up 3 bases and J gave up 8 bases, with 16 bases separating them. The CDR3 has 14 residues. Germline V gene data show CDR1 as SGHTA and CDR2 as FQGNSA.

This clonotype was seen a few times. This chain links TRBV10-3 with TRBJ2-1; 7 nucleotides match TRBD2. V shed 4 bases, J shed 4 bases, and the junction held 7 bases outside the gene matches. This CDR3 spans 15 amino acids. The germline CDR1 and CDR2 sequences are ENHRY and SYGVKD. CDR3 DNA sequence: TGTGCCATCAGTGCAGTGGCGGGGGAATACAATGAGCAGTTCTTC. This sequence encodes CAISAVAGEYNEQFF.

J is TRBJ1-2 and V is TRBV10-3; D not resolved. Germline-derived CDR1 and CDR2 are ENHRY and SYGVKD. This CDR3 has 13 residues. V lost 4 bases and J lost 8, with 14 bases in between. DNA of the CDR3: TGTGCCATCAGTGTTGCGGGAGGAAGGGGCTACACCTTC. Its protein is CAISVAGGRGYTF.

This clonotype appeared once. This chain connects TRBV6-1 to TRBJ2-7, with TRBD1 identical over 7 bases. The germline V gene has CDR1 MNHNS and CDR2 SASEGT. The trim removed 6 bases at V and 3 bases at J, leaving 11 bases unmatched. CDR3 size: 15 residues. CDR3 region: CASRPRTGLFYEQYF. DNA for the CDR3: TGTGCCAGCAGACCCAGGACAGGACTCTTCTACGAGCAGTACTTC.

The sample holds one count of this clonotype. V gene TRBV5-1 combines with J gene TRBJ2-1, with a weak D call TRBD2 (6 bases). Germline V gives CDR1 SGHRS, CDR2 YFSETQ. CDR3 length: 16 residues. Trimming took 3 bases from V and 0 from J, leaving 13 bases between them. The CDR3 DNA reads as TGCGCCAGCAGCTCGACGGGACTCAACTCCTACAATGAGCAGTTCTTC. It codes for CASSSTGLNSYNEQFF. The full variable domain, its missing parts supplied by reference TRBV5-1 and TRBJ2-1, is KAGVTQTPRYLIKTRGQQVTLSCSPISGHRSVSWYQQTPGQGLQFLFEYFSETQRNKGNFPGRFSGRQFSNSRSEMNVSTLELGDSALYLCASSSTGLNSYNEQFFGPGTRLTVL.

The chain uses TRBV19 and TRBJ1-2; 9 positions agree with TRBD1. The junction had 10 bases not matched to a gene; V was cut back by 5 bases and J by 6 bases. The CDR3 is 15 residues long. Germline-derived CDR1 and CDR2 are LNHDA and SQIVND (reference sequence). CDR3 coding DNA: TGTGCCAGTAGTTCCCCGACAGGGGGGGCCGATGGCTACACCTTC. Translated, it gives CASSSPTGGADGYTF. Variable domain in full (rest from reference TRBV19 and TRBJ1-2): DGGITQSPKYLFRKEGQNVTLSCEQNLNHDAMYWYRQDPGQGLRLIYYSQIVNDFQKGDIAEGYSVSREKKESFPLTVTSAQKNPTAFYLCASSSPTGGADGYTFGSGTRLTVV.

The table lists this clonotype with many counts. The gene calls are TRBV7-2 and TRBJ1-2, with D unresolved. Germline CDR1 and CDR2: SGHTA and FQGNSA. The length of the CDR3 is 15 residues. Trimming removed 5 bases from V and 1 base from J, with 14 bases in between. This chain's CDR3 is CASSLTQALNYGYTF. CDR3 DNA: TGTGCCAGCAGCCTGACACAAGCTCTTAACTATGGCTACACCTTC.

The chain is built from TRBV7-2 and TRBJ2-1; the D gene is possibly TRBD1 (5 bases). CDR1 is SGHTA and CDR2 is FQGNSA in the germline V gene. V was clipped by 0 bases and J by 4 bases, with 10 bases between them. This CDR3 is 15 amino acids long. CDR3 sequence (DNA): TGTGCCAGCAGCTTAGCAGGGGCCAGATACAATGAGCAGTTCTTC. Its protein product is CASSLAGARYNEQFF.

This clonotype was seen a handful of times. V is TRBV11-2 and J is TRBJ2-5; D possibly corresponds to TRBD1 (6 bases). This CDR3 is built from 15 residues. Trimming cost V 0 bases and J 2 bases, with 10 bases left between them. Germline CDR1 reads SGHAT; CDR2 reads FQNNGV. Here the CDR3 DNA reads TGTGCCAGCAGCTTAGATCGGGACACGCAAGAGACCCAGTACTTC. Translation: CASSLDRDTQETQYF.

This clonotype was counted at least ten times. This sequence joins TRBV25-1 and TRBJ1-1, with TRBD1 identical over 12 bases. J gave up 3 bases and V 6 bases, and 2 bases lay outside the gene matches. The length of the CDR3 is 14 residues. From germline, CDR1 is MGHDK and CDR2 SYGVNS. CDR3 residues: CASRGTGGYTEAFF. In DNA, the CDR3 is TGTGCCAGCAGGGGGACAGGGGGCTACACTGAAGCTTTCTTT.

V gene TRBV5-1 combines with J gene TRBJ1-1, with D unclear. V was clipped by 4 bases and J by 1 base, with 11 bases between them. The CDR3 has 14 residues. Germline assignment: CDR1 SGHRS and CDR2 YFSETQ. The CDR3 spells CASSPQHGNTEAFF. For the CDR3, the DNA is TGCGCCAGCAGCCCCCAACACGGGAACACTGAAGCTTTCTTT. Full variable domain (remainder filled in from reference TRBV5-1 and TRBJ1-1): KAGVTQTPRYLIKTRGQQVTLSCSPISGHRSVSWYQQTPGQGLQFLFEYFSETQRNKGNFPGRFSGRQFSNSRSEMNVSTLELGDSALYLCASSPQHGNTEAFFGQGTRLTVV.

This clonotype was detected a few times. DNA for the CDR3: TGTGCCAGCAGCTTACCTAGCGGGGGGTTGGCAGAGACCCAGTACTTC. As protein: CASSLPSGGLAETQYF. The chain recombines TRBV7-8 with TRBJ2-5; TRBD2 matches at 11 bases. Germline-derived CDR1 and CDR2 are SGHVS and FQNEAQ. The CDR3 totals 16 residues. V lost 2 bases to trimming and J lost 4 bases; unmatched junction nucleotides: 6.

This clonotype was counted ten times or more. The rearrangement uses TRBV7-9 and TRBJ2-6; 7 bases are shared with TRBD2. Germline V lookup: CDR1 SEHNR, CDR2 FQNEAQ (reference sequence). CDR3 size: 16 residues. J was trimmed by 4 bases and V by 2 bases; bases with no gene match: 5. In DNA form, the CDR3 reads TGTGCCAGCAGCTTACGAGCGGGGCTCGGGGCCAACGTCCTGACTTTC. As protein: CASSLRAGLGANVLTF.

The V gene is TRBV4-2, the J gene TRBJ1-6; 7 bases agree with TRBD1. V lost 4 bases, J lost 0 bases, and 9 bases stayed unmatched. The germline V gene has CDR1 LGHNA and CDR2 YNFKEQ. The CDR3 loop spans 18 amino acids. CDR3 bases: TGTGCCAGCAGCCGAGAGGGGGCAGCGAGCTCCTATAATTCACCCCTCCACTTT. Translating gives CASSREGAASSYNSPLHF.